These T cell receptor beta chains were read from a single sample in a study of CD8 T cells in ankylosing spondylitis. MiXCR, applied by TCRdb to the 5' RACE reads, yields one record per CDR3 protein. The sample contains about 160,000 distinct CDR3 sequences, approximately 9.9% of which appear only once. Specimen: blood, either unsorted or a sorted T cell fraction (not recorded which). The source of these receptors is a female donor with ankylosing spondylitis or in good health (not recorded which). CDR3s include the opening cysteine and the closing phenylalanine or tryptophan. A D gene is named only where the DNA matches it firmly. A row's size may be missing; if present it is once, few, many or a size class.

size: few; V: TRBV7-2; D: -; J: TRBJ2-7; CDR3: CASSLRLDSSYEQYF; DNA: TGTGCCAGCAGCTTACGGCTCGATAGCTCCTACGAGCAGTACTTC
size: -; V: TRBV2; D: -; J: TRBJ2-1; CDR3: CASSELGGSNNEQFF; DNA: TGTGCCAGCAGTGAATTAGGAGGGTCTAACAATGAGCAGTTCTTC
size: -; V: TRBV12-3/TRBV12-4; D: TRBD2; J: TRBJ2-1; CDR3: CASSLAGTSGRYNEQFF; DNA: TGTGCCAGCAGTTTAGCGGGGACTAGCGGGAGGTACAATGAGCAGTTCTTC
size: few; V: TRBV4-1; D: TRBD2; J: TRBJ2-2; CDR3: CASSQEGSGRGDTGELFF; DNA: TGCGCCAGCAGCCAAGAGGGTAGCGGGAGAGGGGACACCGGGGAGCTGTTTTTT
size: few; V: TRBV4-3; D: TRBD2; J: TRBJ2-7; CDR3: CASSPSLAGAGYEQYF; DNA: TGCGCCAGCAGCCCTTCGCTAGCGGGAGCGGGATACGAGCAGTACTTC
size: few; V: TRBV5-1; D: -; J: TRBJ2-7; CDR3: CASSYQLNEQYF; DNA: TGCGCCAGCAGCTACCAGTTGAACGAGCAGTACTTC
size: many; V: TRBV6-2/TRBV6-3; D: TRBD1; J: TRBJ2-1; CDR3: CASSYGVLQGVMNEQFF; DNA: TGTGCCAGCAGTTACGGTGTTTTGCAGGGGGTTATGAATGAGCAGTTCTTC
size: -; V: TRBV5-6; D: TRBD2; J: TRBJ2-1; CDR3: CASSDTTSGAYNEQFF; DNA: TGTGCCAGCAGCGATACTACTAGCGGGGCCTACAATGAGCAGTTCTTC
size: few; V: TRBV15; D: TRBD1; J: TRBJ1-2; CDR3: CATSRQGASNYGYTF; DNA: TGTGCCACCAGCAGGCAGGGGGCGTCTAACTATGGCTACACCTTC
size: few; V: TRBV20-1; D: -; J: TRBJ2-1; CDR3: CSARGHGPYNEQFF; DNA: TGCAGTGCTAGGGGGCACGGGCCCTACAATGAGCAGTTCTTC
size: few; V: TRBV24-1; D: TRBD2; J: TRBJ2-5; CDR3: CATRVSGEETQYF; DNA: TGTGCCACCAGGGTTAGCGGGGAAGAGACCCAGTACTTC
size: few; V: TRBV6-1; D: TRBD1; J: TRBJ1-6; CDR3: CASSGPWTGSLGRNSPLHF; DNA: TGTGCCAGCAGTGGGCCCTGGACAGGGTCTTTGGGGAGGAATTCACCCCTCCACTTT
size: many; V: TRBV2; D: -; J: TRBJ2-3; CDR3: CAGEGRNTDTQYF; DNA: TGTGCCGGCGAGGGACGGAACACAGATACGCAGTATTTT
size: -; V: TRBV27; D: -; J: TRBJ2-1; CDR3: CASSPGYLTGSPNDEQFF; DNA: TGTGCCAGCAGTCCCGGATATCTAACAGGGTCTCCTAACGATGAGCAGTTCTTC
size: -; V: TRBV7-2; D: -; J: TRBJ2-1; CDR3: CASSLVPNSPYNEQFF; DNA: TGTGCCAGCAGCTTAGTACCTAATAGTCCCTACAATGAGCAGTTCTTC
size: many; V: TRBV7-9; D: -; J: TRBJ2-5; CDR3: CASSSRSTRTQETQYF; DNA: TGTGCCAGCAGCTCCCGTAGCACTAGGACTCAAGAGACCCAGTACTTC
size: few; V: TRBV28; D: TRBD1; J: TRBJ2-2; CDR3: CASSSAGQGLIELFF; DNA: TGTGCCAGCAGTTCCGCCGGACAGGGGTTAATCGAGCTGTTTTTT
size: few; V: TRBV7-6; D: -; J: TRBJ1-2; CDR3: CASSPGGGAANYGYTF; DNA: TGTGCCAGCAGCCCTGGGGGGGGGGCAGCTAACTATGGCTACACCTTC
size: few; V: TRBV6-5; D: TRBD2; J: TRBJ2-3; CDR3: CASSPTLAGVPPDTQYF; DNA: TGTGCCAGCAGTCCTACCCTAGCGGGTGTACCTCCAGATACGCAGTATTTT
size: few; V: TRBV5-6; D: TRBD1; J: TRBJ1-2; CDR3: CASSGTGGWGYTF; DNA: TGTGCCAGCAGCGGGACAGGGGGTTGGGGCTACACCTTC
size: few; V: TRBV24-1; D: -; J: TRBJ2-5; CDR3: CATRSAGQETQYF; DNA: TGTGCCACCCGATCGGCAGGCCAAGAGACCCAGTACTTC
size: many; V: TRBV12-3/TRBV12-4; D: TRBD1; J: TRBJ2-7; CDR3: CASRGQGDEQYF; DNA: TGTGCCAGCAGGGGACAGGGGGACGAGCAGTACTTC
size: many; V: TRBV6-2/TRBV6-3; D: -; J: TRBJ2-3; CDR3: CASSYLDGVSTDTQYF; DNA: TGTGCCAGCAGTTATTTGGATGGAGTCTCCACAGATACGCAGTATTTT
size: many; V: TRBV7-9; D: -; J: TRBJ2-1; CDR3: CASSLVVLDEQFF; DNA: TGTGCCAGCAGCTTAGTGGTTTTGGATGAGCAGTTCTTC
size: -; V: TRBV7-6; D: -; J: TRBJ2-1; CDR3: CASSLVTPAVEQFF; DNA: TGTGCCAGCAGCTTAGTAACGCCAGCCGTTGAGCAGTTCTTC
size: few; V: TRBV7-9; D: TRBD2; J: TRBJ2-3; CDR3: CASPGGEPPKQYF; DNA: TGTGCCAGCCCCGGGGGGGAGCCCCCAAAGCAGTATTTT
size: few; V: TRBV27; D: -; J: TRBJ2-7; CDR3: CASGQSYYEQYF; DNA: TGTGCCAGCGGGCAAAGTTACTACGAGCAGTACTTC
size: -; V: TRBV12-3/TRBV12-4; D: -; J: TRBJ2-1; CDR3: CASSPPVLGEQFF; DNA: TGTGCCAGCAGTCCTCCCGTGCTTGGTGAGCAGTTCTTC
size: few; V: TRBV29-1; D: -; J: TRBJ1-2; CDR3: CSVLGPRTMVYTF; DNA: TGCAGCGTTCTTGGACCGCGAACTATGGTCTACACCTTC
size: -; V: TRBV18; D: TRBD2; J: TRBJ2-1; CDR3: CASSPASGTGREYDNEQFF; DNA: TGTGCCAGCTCACCTGCTAGCGGGACGGGGCGGGAATACGACAATGAGCAGTTCTTC
size: many; V: TRBV29-1; D: TRBD1; J: TRBJ2-1; CDR3: CSVEYPGTGGSYNEQFF; DNA: TGCAGCGTTGAGTATCCCGGGACAGGGGGATCCTACAATGAGCAGTTCTTC
size: many; V: TRBV13; D: TRBD1; J: TRBJ1-5; CDR3: CASSFKGAGNQPQHF; DNA: TGTGCCAGCAGCTTTAAGGGGGCCGGCAATCAGCCCCAGCATTTT
size: few; V: TRBV15; D: TRBD2; J: TRBJ2-1; CDR3: CATSRPGLAGHNEQFF; DNA: TGTGCCACCAGCAGACCGGGACTAGCGGGACACAATGAGCAGTTCTTC
size: many; V: TRBV5-5; D: TRBD2; J: TRBJ2-2; CDR3: CASSLSGLVTGELFF; DNA: TGTGCCAGCAGCTTGTCGGGACTAGTCACCGGGGAGCTGTTTTTT
size: -; V: TRBV7-9; D: -; J: TRBJ1-2; CDR3: CASSLGDARYGYTF; DNA: TGTGCCAGCAGCTTGGGGGACGCCCGCTATGGCTACACCTTC
size: many; V: TRBV9; D: -; J: TRBJ2-7; CDR3: CASSPRSGFYEQYF; DNA: TGTGCCAGCAGCCCCCGCAGCGGATTCTACGAGCAGTACTTC
size: many; V: TRBV7-6; D: TRBD2; J: TRBJ2-2; CDR3: CASSSVAGEGGELFF; DNA: TGTGCCAGCAGCTCCGTAGCGGGAGAGGGCGGGGAGCTGTTTTTT
size: few; V: TRBV10-2; D: -; J: TRBJ2-7; CDR3: CASSEGGPADEQYF; DNA: TGCGCCAGCAGTGAGGGGGGGCCGGCGGACGAGCAGTACTTC
size: many; V: TRBV4-3; D: -; J: TRBJ2-7; CDR3: CASSQDRSSYEQYF; DNA: TGCGCCAGCAGCCAAGATAGAAGCTCCTACGAGCAGTACTTC
size: -; V: TRBV28; D: TRBD2; J: TRBJ2-5; CDR3: CASSFGGRANQHQETQYF; DNA: TGTGCCAGCAGTTTCGGTGGGAGGGCTAACCAACACCAAGAGACCCAGTACTTC
size: few; V: TRBV29-1; D: -; J: TRBJ1-2; CDR3: CSVEEEADINYGYTF; DNA: TGCAGCGTTGAAGAGGAGGCAGACATTAACTATGGCTACACCTTC
size: -; V: TRBV28; D: -; J: TRBJ2-1; CDR3: CASSIYGFFYNEQFF; DNA: TGTGCCAGCAGTATTTATGGCTTTTTCTACAATGAGCAGTTCTTC
size: -; V: TRBV7-8; D: -; J: TRBJ2-7; CDR3: CASSPEFEQYF; DNA: TGTGCCAGCAGCCCCGAGTTCGAGCAGTACTTC
size: few; V: TRBV7-9; D: TRBD1; J: TRBJ2-5; CDR3: CASSSTTGTAEETQYF; DNA: TGTGCCAGCAGCTCGACAACCGGGACAGCCGAAGAGACCCAGTACTTC
size: few; V: TRBV27; D: -; J: TRBJ2-3; CDR3: CASTFMDTQYF; DNA: TGTGCCAGCACCTTCATGGATACGCAGTATTTT
size: -; V: TRBV27; D: -; J: TRBJ1-4; CDR3: CASRAATNEKLFF; DNA: TGTGCCAGCAGAGCAGCAACTAATGAAAAACTGTTTTTT
size: -; V: TRBV4-3; D: -; J: TRBJ2-3; CDR3: CASSGLSGTQYF; DNA: TGCGCCAGCAGCGGGCTCTCGGGTACGCAGTATTTT
size: many; V: TRBV12-3/TRBV12-4; D: -; J: TRBJ2-1; CDR3: CASSLKGGNEQFF; DNA: TGTGCCAGCAGTTTGAAGGGCGGGAATGAGCAGTTCTTC
size: few; V: TRBV5-8; D: -; J: TRBJ2-7; CDR3: CASISSGPEQYF; DNA: TGTGCCAGCATTTCGTCAGGGCCCGAGCAGTACTTC